A single sample is the source of the 32 T cell receptor beta chains below, sequenced in a study of blood T cells in healthy people across ages. Using a J-beta primer mix together with a sample-barcoded 5' primer, a second PCR was run for roughly 6 to 12 cycles. TCRdb re-called the 5' RACE reads with MiXCR, one entry per CDR3 protein. The top ten hold more than 8.5% of the sample, which has about 840,000 distinct CDR3 sequences, 25% to 30% seen once. This sample was shared with a second study, whose subject was T cells of mothers and their children.

What was sequenced was blood. Receptors originate from a woman in her thirties or forties in good health.

The chain recombines TRBV12-3 or TRBV12-4 with TRBJ1-1, with no clear D. This CDR3 has 14 residues. The germline V and J ends were trimmed by 5 bases and 4 bases, with 14 bases remaining between them. Here the CDR3 reads CASSLGSMITEAFF. For the CDR3, the DNA is TGTGCCAGCAGTCTAGGGAGCATGATCACTGAAGCTTTCTTT.

In its sample, this clonotype was seen many times. The chain is built from TRBV4-1 and TRBJ1-2, with D tentatively TRBD1 (5 bases). This CDR3 comprises 15 residues. The ends were cut back, 0 bases at V and 6 bases at J, with 14 bases in the middle. The germline CDR1 and CDR2 sequences are MGHRA and YSYEKL. The CDR3 loop is CASSQDRAWSDGYTF. The CDR3 DNA reads as TGCGCCAGCAGCCAAGACAGGGCCTGGAGCGATGGCTACACCTTC.

This clonotype was detected only a few times. CDR3 sequence reads: CASSSPSVNVDTQYF. The CDR3 nucleotides are TGTGCCAGCAGCTCCCCTAGCGTTAATGTGGATACGCAGTATTTT. The chain is built from TRBV5-5 and TRBJ2-3, with D possibly matching TRBD2 (6 bases). The V end was cut by 3 bases, the J end by 6 bases, with 17 bases between. The CDR3 runs to 15 residues. Germline CDR1 reads SGHKS; CDR2 reads YYEKEE (reference sequence).

V is TRBV7-2 and J is TRBJ1-1; 7 nucleotides align to TRBD1. Germline loops: CDR1 SGHTA, CDR2 FQGNSA. J lost 5 bases, V lost 5 bases, and 8 bases had no gene match. There are 14 residues in the CDR3. The CDR3 loop is CASSPGTVGTEAFF. DNA of the CDR3: TGTGCCAGCAGCCCGGGGACAGTGGGGACTGAAGCTTTCTTT.

The gene calls are TRBV12-3 or TRBV12-4 and TRBJ2-7, with D maybe TRBD1 (5 bases). The V end lost 6 bases, the J end lost 2 bases, and 14 bases lay between the germline ends. The CDR3 has 14 residues. The CDR3 protein is CASRLWGRAYEQYF. CDR3 sequence (DNA): TGTGCCAGCAGGCTATGGGGCAGGGCCTACGAGCAGTACTTC.

Many counts were recorded for this clonotype. The chain employs TRBV6-1 and TRBJ1-1; D not certain. The CDR3 has 13 residues. The germline V and J ends were trimmed by 1 base and 10 bases, with 13 bases remaining between them. Germline loops: CDR1 MNHNS, CDR2 SASEGT. The CDR3 nucleotides read TGTGCCAGCAGTGAAGGAGGAAGGGAGGTAGCTTTCTTT. This sequence encodes CASSEGGREVAFF.

This clonotype was found many times. The rearrangement joins TRBV12-3 or TRBV12-4 to TRBJ2-7, with D possibly matching TRBD1 (6 bases). The CDR3 covers 14 residues. V was trimmed by 3 bases and J by 5 bases, leaving 14 bases between them. The CDR3 DNA is TGTGCCAGCAGTTTGGTACAGGGCGACAACGAGCAGTACTTC. Residues: CASSLVQGDNEQYF.

There are a few counts of this clonotype. The chain joins TRBV6-5 to TRBJ2-7; 7 bases are shared with TRBD1. Germline V lookup: CDR1 MNHEY, CDR2 SVGAGI. There are 15 residues in the CDR3. After removal of 6 bases from V and 2 bases from J, the junction contained 10 bases not matched to a gene. CDR3 DNA: TGTGCCAGCAGCCAAACCGGGACAGCCACCTACGAGCAGTACTTC. This sequence encodes CASSQTGTATYEQYF.

This clonotype was recorded a few times. V is TRBV21-1 and J is TRBJ1-1; the table names TRBD1, a call not compared with the DNA. TRBV21-1 is given as a pseudogene. CDR3 length equals 15 residues. The CDR3 sequence is CASSTPQGANTEAFF. CDR3 sequence (DNA): TGTGCCAGCAGCACCCCGCAGGGCGCGAACACTGAAGCTTTCTTT.

This CDR3 is CASSLVLGQGAGEKLFF. Written as DNA, the CDR3 is TGTGCCAGCAGTTTAGTGCTGGGACAGGGGGCAGGAGAAAAACTGTTTTTT. The chain carries TRBV12-3 or TRBV12-4 and TRBJ1-4; 12 bases are shared with TRBD1. Trimming took 1 base from V and 8 from J; bases not matched to a gene: 8. The CDR3 sequence is 17 residues long.

This chain connects TRBV25-1 to TRBJ2-3, with 13 bases aligning to TRBD2. Per the germline V gene, CDR1 is MGHDK and CDR2 is SYGVNS. CDR3 size: 17 residues. The trim removed 3 bases at V and 4 bases at J, leaving 7 bases unmatched. In nucleotides, the CDR3 is TGTGCCAGCAGTGATCCTAGGACTAGCGGGGGCTCAGATACGCAGTATTTT. This translates into CASSDPRTSGGSDTQYF. Variable domain in full (rest from reference TRBV25-1 and TRBJ2-3): EADIYQTPRYLVIGTGKKITLECSQTMGHDKMYWYQQDPGMELHLIHYSYGVNSTEKGDLSSESTVSRIRTEHFPLTLESARPSHTSQYLCASSDPRTSGGSDTQYFGPGTRLTVL.

This sequence joins TRBV7-8 and TRBJ2-3, with TRBD2 matching 7 bases. The J segment lost 0 bases and the V segment lost 4 bases, leaving 10 bases of the junction unmatched. Germline CDR1 is SGHVS and CDR2 is FQNEAQ. The CDR3 contains 17 residues. The CDR3 DNA reads as TGTGCCAGCAGCTCACACGCGCTAGCGGCTAGCACAGATACGCAGTATTTT. Translation gives CASSSHALAASTDTQYF.

A word on this clonotype: Being one base from a much bigger clone, this may be a read error. The conserved phenylalanine or tryptophan is not found at the CDR3 terminus, so this likely reflects a read error. The chain has TRBV12-3 or TRBV12-4 and TRBJ2-5, with 8 bases fitting TRBD1. J lost 4 bases, V lost 5 bases, and 9 bases had no gene match. The CDR3 length is 15 residues. In nucleotides, the CDR3 is TGTGCCAGCAGTCCACGGACAGGGCTGCGAGAGACCCAGTACCTC. Its translation is CASSPRTGLRETQYL.

The rearrangement joins TRBV28 to TRBJ2-6; TRBD1 matches at 8 bases. V dropped 8 bases and J dropped 2; count of bases not matched to a gene: 8. CDR1 is MDHEN, CDR2 SYDVKM, per germline. The CDR3 loop spans 16 amino acids. The CDR3 region is CASGSQGAAGANVLTF. As DNA, the CDR3 is TGTGCCAGCGGATCTCAGGGGGCTGCTGGGGCCAACGTCCTGACTTTC.

This clonotype was recorded at least ten times. The chain links TRBV25-1 to TRBJ2-7; D is possibly TRBD1 or TRBD2 (6 bases each). Germline assignment: CDR1 MGHDK and CDR2 SYGVNS. V was cut by 0 bases and J by 0 bases, with 9 bases left in between. There are 15 residues in the CDR3. CDR3 in DNA: TGTGCCAGCAGTGAATATCGGGGGCGCTCCTACGAGCAGTACTTC. Its translation is CASSEYRGRSYEQYF.

This chain joins TRBV9 and TRBJ2-7; D is unresolved. V lost 4 bases to trimming and J lost 3 bases, with 14 bases between them. From germline, CDR1 is SGDLS and CDR2 YYNGEE. This CDR3 is 14 amino acids long. The CDR3 reads CASSPSTAFYEQYF. CDR3 DNA: TGTGCCAGCAGCCCATCGACGGCGTTCTACGAGCAGTACTTC.

The rearrangement joins TRBV2 to TRBJ1-6; D remains ambiguous. V was clipped by 5 bases and J by 10 bases, with 21 bases between them. The CDR3 consists of 16 residues. The germline V gene has CDR1 SNHLY and CDR2 FYNNEI. The CDR3 region has the DNA TGTGCCAGCAGTAGATCCGGGAGTATGGAATTGTCACCCCTCCACTTT. This codes for CASSRSGSMELSPLHF.

This clonotype was observed many times. The rearrangement joins TRBV13 to TRBJ2-7, with no clear D. V lost 5 bases and J 4 bases, leaving 9 bases between the germline ends. This CDR3 contains 12 residues. Per the germline V gene, CDR1 is PRHDT and CDR2 is FYEKMQ (reference sequence). The CDR3 DNA reads as TGTGCCAGCAGCCCTCTCAATTACGAGCAGTACTTC. Its translation: CASSPLNYEQYF.

The V call is TRBV19, the J call TRBJ2-1; 9 nucleotides line up with TRBD1. Germline values: CDR1 LNHDA, CDR2 SQIVND (reference sequence). This CDR3 has 16 residues. V shed 5 bases, J shed 4 bases, and the junction held 9 bases outside the gene matches. DNA for the CDR3: TGTGCCAGTAGTTCCCATCGGGACAGGGCTTACAATGAGCAGTTCTTC. Its translation: CASSSHRDRAYNEQFF.

The chain employs TRBV6-6 and TRBJ1-1; D remains ambiguous. Trimming cost V 0 bases and J 1 base, with 12 bases left between them. This CDR3 has 16 amino acids. CDR1 and CDR2 from the germline V gene are MNHNY and SVGAGI (reference sequence). The CDR3 region is CASSYSLFRGNTEAFF. The DNA for the CDR3 is TGTGCCAGCAGTTACTCGCTCTTTAGAGGGAACACTGAAGCTTTCTTT.

The CDR3 nucleotides read TGTGCCAGCAACGGGGGTCCCACAGATACGCAGTATTTT. It translates to CASNGGPTDTQYF. V is TRBV2 and J is TRBJ2-3; tentatively, D is TRBD2 (6 bases). V was shortened by 7 bases and J by 2 bases, with 10 bases between the two germline ends. This CDR3 is 13 amino acids long. Looked up from germline, CDR1 is SNHLY and CDR2 is FYNNEI.

In its sample, this clonotype was seen a few times. The chain's CDR3 is CASSRIFGGGQETQYF. The CDR3 DNA sequence: TGTGCCAGCAGCCGCATCTTTGGGGGTGGGCAAGAGACCCAGTACTTC. The chain combines TRBV7-2 with TRBJ2-5, with D perhaps being TRBD1 or TRBD2 (5 bases each). Germline CDR1 SGHTA, CDR2 FQGNSA. The length of the CDR3 is 16 residues. With 5 bases removed from V and 2 bases from J, the gap between germline ends came to 18 bases.

The gene calls are TRBV28 and TRBJ2-5; D perhaps matches TRBD2 (6 bases). The V and J ends lost 2 bases and 5 bases respectively, with 15 bases between them. The germline CDR1 and CDR2 sequences are MDHEN and SYDVKM. CDR3 length: 15 amino acids. DNA for the CDR3: TGTGCCAGCAGTTTACCCGTCGGGGGAACCGAGACCCAGTACTTC. It codes for CASSLPVGGTETQYF.

This rearrangement joins TRBV9 to TRBJ1-2; 8 bases fit TRBD1. There are 17 residues in the CDR3. Per germline, CDR1 SGDLS and CDR2 YYNGEE. The trim removed 0 bases at V and 6 bases at J, leaving 13 bases unmatched. The DNA of the CDR3 is TGTGCCAGCAGCGTAGCTCGAGGGCAGACAGGGGACGATGGCTACACCTTC. Amino acids: CASSVARGQTGDDGYTF.

To note about this clonotype: This clone may be a read error of a much larger clone one base away. This chain connects TRBV7-8 to TRBJ2-1; 8 positions match TRBD1. The CDR3 has 15 amino acids. J was trimmed by 1 base and V by 4 bases; bases with no gene match: 3. Germline loops: CDR1 SGHVS, CDR2 FQNEAQ. DNA of the CDR3: TGTGCCAGCAGCTCGGACAGGGAATCCTACAATGAGCAGTTCTTC. As protein: CASSSDRESYNEQFF.

This clonotype appeared a few times. V is TRBV7-2 and J is TRBJ2-5, with D unclear. This CDR3 contains 13 residues. In germline, CDR1 is SGHTA, CDR2 FQGNSA. V was shortened by 5 bases and J by 1 base, with 8 bases between the two germline ends. CDR3 residues: CASSVWGQETQYF. For the CDR3, the DNA is TGTGCCAGCAGCGTTTGGGGCCAAGAGACCCAGTACTTC.

Remarks on this clonotype: The junction and the germline gene differ at one end; a read error may be behind it. The V gene is TRBV7-2, the J gene TRBJ1-5; possibly TRBD1 for D (5 bases). This CDR3 comprises 15 residues. The germline V gene encodes CDR1 SGHTA and CDR2 FQGNSA. Here the CDR3 reads CASSLAGAGNQPQNF. In DNA form, the CDR3 reads TGTGCCAGCAGCTTAGCAGGGGCCGGCAATCAGCCCCAGAATTTT.

Points on this clonotype: A clone one base away is much larger, so this may be a read error. The chain uses TRBV4-2 and TRBJ2-1; D is ambiguous. CDR1 is LGHNA, CDR2 YNFKEQ, per germline. The length of the CDR3 is 16 residues. The CDR3 is CACSQDQTVLGNEQFF. The CDR3 DNA sequence: TGTGCCTGCAGCCAAGACCAGACTGTTCTCGGGAATGAGCAGTTCTTC.

The chain employs TRBV7-3 and TRBJ2-1, with D hard to call. Germline V gene data show CDR1 as SGHTA and CDR2 as FQGTGA. The V end was cut by 0 bases, the J end by 4 bases, with 7 bases between. The CDR3 has 14 amino acids. The CDR3 region is CASSLTQQYNEQFF. In nucleotides, the CDR3 is TGTGCCAGCAGCTTAACGCAACAGTACAATGAGCAGTTCTTC.

This clonotype was observed at least ten times. The genes are TRBV9 and TRBJ2-7; unclear D gene. V lost 4 bases to trimming and J lost 4 bases, with 12 bases between them. Per germline, CDR1 SGDLS and CDR2 YYNGEE. The CDR3 is 13 residues long. The CDR3 DNA follows: TGTGCCAGCAGCCCGTTAGACGGATACGAGCAGTACTTC. Translation: CASSPLDGYEQYF.

The chain joins TRBV6-5 to TRBJ1-1; TRBD1 might be the D (6 bases). Per the germline V gene, CDR1 is MNHEY and CDR2 is SVGAGI. The CDR3 covers 14 residues. Trimming removed 6 bases from V and 1 base from J, with 12 bases in between. The CDR3 region has the DNA TGTGCCAGCAGCACAGGGAGGAAGAACACTGAAGCTTTCTTT. Translation: CASSTGRKNTEAFF.

This chain links TRBV6-2 or TRBV6-3 with TRBJ2-6, with D hard to call. The germline V gene encodes CDR1 MNHEY and CDR2 SVGEGT. The CDR3 covers 16 residues. Trimming pared 2 bases from V and 0 bases from J, leaving 8 bases between. The CDR3 DNA reads TGTGCCAGCAGTTACGCGGCCCCCTCTGGGGCCAACGTCCTGACTTTC. The encoded protein is CASSYAAPSGANVLTF.